This T cell receptor beta chain is from a study of T cells in Graves' hyperthyroidism and ophthalmopathy. Regarding the study as a whole: Most expanded thyroid clonotypes above 0.001 recurred in blood.

A patient was excluded if there was uncontrolled infection, other autoimmune disease, pregnancy or lactation. Germline V gives CDR1 SNHLY, CDR2 FYNNEI. The CDR3 length is 14 residues. Germline trimming cut 6 bases from V and 1 base from J; bases unmatched to any gene: 5. Amplification of TCR beta CDR3 regions was performed using RNA transcripts as template. HTBI primers were employed in a first-round RT-PCR of the TCR CDR3. Using its own MiXCR run on the multiplex PCR reads, TCRdb lists one record per CDR3 protein. The repertoire consists of some 210,000 distinct CDR3 sequences, with roughly a sixth occurring once and the leading ten covering 50%. This clonotype was counted ten times or more. Its antigen remains unidentified.

The material sequenced was blood. The receptor's source is a man between 45 and 60 years old with Graves' hyperthyroidism. J is TRBJ2-5 and V is TRBV2; 7 nucleotides agree with TRBD2. The CDR3 DNA reads as TGTGCCAGCAGATCACGGACTAGCCAAGAGACCCAGTACTTC. This sequence encodes CASRSRTSQETQYF.